One and the same sample provided the 19 T cell receptor beta chains below, sequenced in a study of CD8 T cells in ankylosing spondylitis. These receptors are not linked to any known antigen. Study-wide points: Characteristic of ankylosing spondylitis blood, it appeared, was a TCR beta motif comprising about 8 highly homologous variants.

TCRdb re-analysed the 5' RACE reads in MiXCR, keeping a single row per CDR3 protein. This sample has 700,000 to 1,000,000 distinct CDR3 sequences, with around 11% found just once. The sequenced material came from blood, either unsorted or a sorted T cell fraction (not recorded which). These receptors came from a male donor with ankylosing spondylitis.

The chain joins TRBV7-8 to TRBJ1-2; 9 bases match TRBD1. The CDR3 length is 14 residues. V lost 0 bases to trimming and J lost 8 bases; unmatched junction nucleotides: 4. CDR1 and CDR2 from the germline V gene are SGHVS and FQNEAQ. The chain's CDR3 is CASSLAGDREGYTF. DNA of the CDR3: TGTGCCAGCAGCTTAGCGGGGGACAGGGAGGGCTACACCTTC.

This clonotype has just a few counts. J is TRBJ2-7 and V is TRBV5-1, with TRBD1 matching over 9 bases. This CDR3 has 16 amino acids. Germline V gives CDR1 SGHRS, CDR2 YFSETQ. Losses at the gene ends were 1 base for V and 5 bases for J; bases not matched to a gene: 10. CDR3: CASSLSTGTGRHEQYF. CDR3 DNA: TGCGCCAGCAGCTTGTCTACCGGGACAGGGAGACACGAGCAGTACTTC.

The chain recombines TRBV24-1 with TRBJ2-1, with 8 bases identical to TRBD1. The CDR3 is 15 residues long. V gave up 6 bases and J gave up 5 bases; unmatched junction bases: 8. Germline V lookup: CDR1 KGHDR, CDR2 SFDVKD. As DNA, the CDR3 is TGTGCCACCAGTCCCGGACAGGGTTGGGACAATGAGCAGTTCTTC. This codes for CATSPGQGWDNEQFF.

This clonotype was seen ten or more times. The V gene is TRBV7-2, the J gene TRBJ2-1; D not resolved. Germline V gene data show CDR1 as SGHTA and CDR2 as FQGNSA. This CDR3 has 13 amino acids. V shed 0 bases and J shed 8 bases, with 8 bases lying between them. In DNA, the CDR3 is TGTGCCAGCAGCTTAGCGCCGGACGATGAGCAGTTCTTC. It is translated as CASSLAPDDEQFF.

This clonotype has a handful of counts. The rearrangement uses TRBV18 and TRBJ2-2; D uncertain. This CDR3 comprises 16 residues. Germline V gives CDR1 KGHSH, CDR2 LQKENI. Trimming took off 3 bases at V and 0 bases at J, with 11 bases between the two ends. CDR3 coding DNA: TGTGCCAGCTCACCTCAAGCATTCGCGAACACCGGGGAGCTGTTTTTT. Translated: CASSPQAFANTGELFF. The variable domain in full, completed from reference TRBV18 and TRBJ2-2, reads NAGVMQNPRHLVRRRGQEARLRCSPMKGHSHVYWYRQLPEEGLKFMVYLQKENIIDESGMPKERFSAEFPKEGPSILRIQQVVRGDSAAYFCASSPQAFANTGELFFGEGSRLTVL.

The genes are TRBV2 and TRBJ1-5, with 10 nucleotides matching TRBD1. The trim removed 6 bases at V and 6 bases at J, leaving 5 bases unmatched. This CDR3 comprises 14 residues. Per the germline V gene, CDR1 is SNHLY and CDR2 is FYNNEI. Written as DNA, the CDR3 is TGTGCCAGCAGAGGGACAGGGGACGGTCAGCCCCAGCATTTT. Protein product: CASRGTGDGQPQHF.

This clonotype was observed a few times. The chain couples TRBV4-3 to TRBJ2-3; 10 nucleotides agree with TRBD2. V was clipped by 3 bases and J by 5 bases; unmatched bases: 2. Germline-derived CDR1 and CDR2 are LGHNA and YSLEER. CDR3 size: 14 residues. The CDR3 region is CASSQSGGGDTQYF. CDR3 nucleotides: TGCGCCAGCAGCCAGAGCGGGGGGGGAGATACGCAGTATTTT.

The chain recombines TRBV6-1 with TRBJ2-7; 7 bases align to TRBD2. V gave up 6 bases and J gave up 0 bases; unmatched junction bases: 8. The CDR3 sequence is 15 residues long. Germline assignment: CDR1 MNHNS and CDR2 SASEGT. Here the CDR3 reads CASRPLRDYSYEQYF. The CDR3 bases are TGTGCCAGCAGACCTCTTCGGGACTACTCCTACGAGCAGTACTTC.

This clonotype was picked up a small number of times. The V and J genes are TRBV7-2 and TRBJ2-7, with 12 bases aligning to TRBD2. The length of the CDR3 is 15 residues. Germline lookup yields CDR1 SGHTA and CDR2 FQGNSA. With 5 bases clipped from V and 5 bases from J, the junction kept 7 bases outside the gene matches. The CDR3 sequence is CASSPLAGGPNEQYF. The CDR3 nucleotides are TGTGCCAGCAGCCCTCTAGCGGGGGGGCCTAACGAGCAGTACTTC.

J is TRBJ2-7 and V is TRBV5-1, with D unclear. Trimming left V 1 base short and J 0 bases short, with 8 bases between. Germline CDR1 SGHRS, CDR2 YFSETQ. The CDR3 has 14 residues. The CDR3 protein is CASSLLHNSYEQYF. Written as DNA, the CDR3 is TGCGCCAGCAGCTTGTTACACAACTCCTACGAGCAGTACTTC.

The gene calls are TRBV7-2 and TRBJ2-2, with D perhaps matching TRBD2 (6 bases). The CDR3 extends over 17 amino acids. The germline V gene encodes CDR1 SGHTA and CDR2 FQGNSA. The V end was cut by 1 base, the J end by 4 bases, with 16 bases between. The CDR3 loop is CASSLGGGLRFTGELFF. In DNA form, the CDR3 reads TGTGCCAGCAGCTTAGGGGGAGGCCTCCGATTCACCGGGGAGCTGTTTTTT.

This clonotype was seen many times. This chain links TRBV29-1 with TRBJ2-3, with a possible D match to TRBD2 (5 bases). Trimming left V 5 bases short and J 1 base short, with 7 bases between. Germline V lookup: CDR1 SQVTM, CDR2 ANQGSEA. CDR3 length equals 12 residues. This CDR3 is CSVQRRTDTQYF. The CDR3 region has the DNA TGCAGCGTTCAGCGGCGCACAGATACGCAGTATTTT.

This clonotype has a count of ten or more. The chain joins TRBV20-1 to TRBJ1-4; D call uncertain. The CDR3 spans 12 residues. In germline, CDR1 is DFQATT, CDR2 SNEGSKA (reference sequence). V was trimmed by 3 bases and J by 8 bases, leaving 10 bases between them. The CDR3 nucleotides read TGCAGTGCTAGGAGGGTTGGGGAAAAACTGTTTTTT. The encoded protein is CSARRVGEKLFF.

The chain combines TRBV7-8 with TRBJ1-2; no firm D call. CDR3 length: 13 residues. The germline V gene encodes CDR1 SGHVS and CDR2 FQNEAQ. V was shortened by 1 base and J by 8 bases, with 11 bases between the two germline ends. CDR3 in amino acids: CASSLDHGRGYTF. CDR3 sequence (DNA): TGTGCCAGCAGCTTAGACCACGGACGGGGCTACACCTTC.

This clonotype has a handful of counts. The chain employs TRBV15 and TRBJ2-3; the D is unclear. Germline V gene data show CDR1 as LNHNV and CDR2 as YYDKDF (reference sequence). The ends were cut back, 4 bases at V and 6 bases at J, with 5 bases in the middle. This CDR3 spans 11 amino acids. The CDR3 region is CATSIGDTQYF. Here the CDR3 DNA reads TGTGCCACCAGCATAGGGGATACGCAGTATTTT.

The chain combines TRBV6-5 with TRBJ2-7, with a tentative D call TRBD2 (5 bases). Trimming removed 0 bases from V and 2 bases from J, with 11 bases in between. The V gene's germline CDR1 is MNHEY and CDR2 SVGAGI. The CDR3 is 15 amino acids. CDR3 in DNA: TGTGCCAGCAGTTACTCGAGACGGGATCCCTACGAGCAGTACTTC. Its protein is CASSYSRRDPYEQYF.

This clonotype was seen many times. This chain joins TRBV15 and TRBJ2-3; 7 bases match TRBD1. Germline values: CDR1 LNHNV, CDR2 YYDKDF (reference sequence). The V and J ends lost 8 bases and 6 bases, in that order; junction bases with no gene match: 11. The CDR3 has 14 residues. CDR3 coding DNA: TGTGCCACCGGAATAGGGGGCCGCGCCGATACGCAGTATTTT. It specifies CATGIGGRADTQYF. Together with reference TRBV15 and TRBJ2-3, the CDR3 gives the full variable domain: DAMVIQNPRYQVTQFGKPVTLSCSQTLNHNVMYWYQQKSSQAPKLLFHYYDKDFNNEADTPDNFQSRRPNTSFCFLDIRSPGLGDTAMYLCATGIGGRADTQYFGPGTRLTVL.

The chain has TRBV11-2 and TRBJ2-1, with 8 bases matching TRBD2. The V segment lost 2 bases and the J segment 4 bases; nucleotides outside the gene matches: 4. The CDR3 is made up of 15 amino acids. Per the germline V gene, CDR1 is SGHAT and CDR2 is FQNNGV. The CDR3 region has the DNA TGTGCCAGCAGCTTAACGCGGGGGGAATACAATGAGCAGTTCTTC. Protein: CASSLTRGEYNEQFF.

This clonotype appeared a few times. This rearrangement joins TRBV4-3 to TRBJ1-5; D remains ambiguous. The CDR3 has 14 amino acids. Germline CDR1 and CDR2: LGHNA and YSLEER. V lost 0 bases to trimming and J lost 2 bases, with 5 bases between them. The CDR3 spells CASSQEVRNQPQHF. The CDR3 DNA follows: TGCGCCAGCAGCCAAGAAGTGCGCAATCAGCCCCAGCATTTT.